This T cell receptor beta chain was sequenced during a study of cytomegalovirus exposure and HLA in healthy donors. Overall study results and limits: Within the approximately 130 validation repertoires, first-cohort TCR clusters tended to co-occur, according to a later analysis. The dataset shows that most TCR sequences were rare, while some public TCRs occurred in many donors. CMV antigen specificity of three CMV-associated chains was confirmed in vitro. The classifier reportedly diagnosed cytomegalovirus status with high specificity and sensitivity.

This clone is labeled as medium-sized. Its antigen is not known. Here immunoSEQ multiplex PCR was the method, and the copy in TCRdb shows in-frame clones only, minus some. The data hold about 83,000 clones, with about 95% observed a single time. The V gene lost 5 bases and the J gene lost 1 base, with 11 bases spanning the gap. The CDR3 contains 15 residues. Germline CDR1 MRHNA, CDR2 SNTAGT. The sequencing input was PBMCs. The rearrangement links TRBV6-4 to TRBJ2-2; D is possibly TRBD2 (6 bases). The origin of this receptor is a woman aged 18-30 years in good health and CMV-seronegative. The CDR3 protein is CASSPEEGNTGELFF. The CDR3, as DNA: TGTGCCAGCAGTCCGGAGGAGGGGAACACCGGGGAGCTGTTTTTT.